Each of the 24 T cell receptor beta chains below was sequenced from the same sample in a study of blood T cell repertoires in COVID-19. Produced via immunoSEQ multiplex PCR; TCRdb's table is partial and in-frame only. The data hold some 70,000 clones, with approximately 80% observed a single time. The sample was peripheral blood. These receptors were taken from a human donor in a cohort sampled during active COVID-19.

J is TRBJ1-4 and V is TRBV19, with 7 bases that match TRBD1. The ends lost 5 bases at V and 4 bases at J; junction bases unmatched: 4. The CDR3 runs 14 residues. Per germline, CDR1 LNHDA and CDR2 SQIVND (reference sequence). The chain's CDR3 is CASSAGTVNEKLFF. In DNA, the CDR3 is TGTGCCAGTAGTGCCGGGACAGTTAATGAAAAACTGTTTTTT.

V gene TRBV7-2 combines with J gene TRBJ2-5; D perhaps matches TRBD1 (6 bases). The CDR3 consists of 14 residues. CDR1 is SGHTA and CDR2 is FQGNSA in the germline V gene. Trimming left V 6 bases short and J 1 base short, with 12 bases between. CDR3 DNA: TGTGCCAGCAGTCTCCTGGGGGCCCAAGAGACCCAGTACTTC. Residues: CASSLLGAQETQYF.

The chain recombines TRBV11-2 with TRBJ2-7; TRBD2 agrees at 7 bases. The CDR3 runs 13 residues. Germline V gives CDR1 SGHAT, CDR2 FQNNGV. V lost 5 bases, J lost 2 bases, and 3 bases stayed unmatched. CDR3 region: CASSLGTTYEQYF. In DNA form, the CDR3 reads TGTGCCAGCAGCCTAGGGACTACCTACGAGCAGTACTTC.

The chain recombines TRBV4-2 with TRBJ1-1; D might be TRBD1 (5 bases). The germline gives CDR1 LGHNA, CDR2 YNFKEQ. V shed 0 bases and J shed 5 bases, with 10 bases lying between them. This CDR3 spans 14 amino acids. CDR3 sequence reads: CASSQDREGTEAFF. For the CDR3, the DNA is TGTGCCAGCAGCCAAGACAGGGAGGGGACTGAAGCTTTCTTT.

The chain couples TRBV27 to TRBJ2-6; D gene uncertain. Germline V CDR1 and CDR2: MNHEY, SMNVEV (reference sequence). V was pared by 5 bases and J by 2 bases, with 10 bases between. The CDR3 is 15 residues long. The DNA for the CDR3 is TGTGCCAGCAGTGAGGCCTACACTGGGGCCAACGTCCTGACTTTC. Its translation: CASSEAYTGANVLTF.

V is TRBV18 and J is TRBJ2-3, with 10 bases that match TRBD2. V gave up 3 bases and J gave up 0 bases; unmatched junction bases: 6. CDR3 length: 17 amino acids. The germline V gene has CDR1 KGHSH and CDR2 LQKENI. CDR3 DNA sequence: TGTGCCAGCTCACCTCGGACTAGCGGATCTAGCACAGATACGCAGTATTTT. Translating gives CASSPRTSGSSTDTQYF.

This clone was found once. In DNA, the CDR3 is TGTGCCAGCAGTTTGACTAGCGGGGGCGCCTACAATGAGCAGTTCTTC. Translated, it gives CASSLTSGGAYNEQFF. The chain couples TRBV6-2 or TRBV6-3 to TRBJ2-1, with TRBD2 identical over 12 bases. The germline gives CDR1 MNHEY, CDR2 SVGEGT. With V trimmed by 4 bases and J by 2 bases, 3 bases remained unmatched. The CDR3 extends over 16 amino acids.

The chain recombines TRBV28 with TRBJ2-3, with no clear D. The germline CDR1 and CDR2 sequences are MDHEN and SYDVKM. This CDR3 contains 12 residues. Deletions cut 5 bases from V and 7 bases from J, with 10 bases between. DNA of the CDR3: TGTGCCAGCAGTCCAGTGCCATATACGCAGTATTTT. It yields the protein CASSPVPYTQYF.

In nucleotides, the CDR3 is TGTGCCAGTACGCCCGGGGGGGACTATGGCTACACCTTC. It specifies CASTPGGDYGYTF. The rearrangement links TRBV6-5 to TRBJ1-2, with a weak D call TRBD1 (5 bases). Trimming removed 9 bases from V and 3 bases from J, with 14 bases in between. The CDR3 has 13 amino acids. The V gene's germline CDR1 is MNHEY and CDR2 SVGAGI.

The V and J genes are TRBV4-2 and TRBJ2-7, with TRBD1 matching over 8 bases. The V and J ends lost 0 bases and 1 base, in that order; junction bases with no gene match: 2. The CDR3 extends over 15 amino acids. Germline CDR1 and CDR2: LGHNA and YNFKEQ. The CDR3 region is CASSQEWTGSYEQYF. As DNA, the CDR3 is TGTGCCAGCAGCCAAGAGTGGACAGGGTCCTACGAGCAGTACTTC.

The chain employs TRBV14 and TRBJ2-7, with TRBD1 identical over 7 bases. Germline V gene lookup returns CDR1 SGHDN and CDR2 FVKESK. J was trimmed by 9 bases and V by 0 bases; bases with no gene match: 5. The length of the CDR3 is 13 residues. The CDR3: CASSQDYRGLQYV. DNA of the CDR3: TGTGCCAGCAGCCAAGATTACAGGGGTTTGCAGTACGTC.

This chain connects TRBV19 to TRBJ1-2; D is uncertain. Trimming stripped 5 bases from V and 7 bases from J, with 11 bases between. CDR3 size: 12 residues. Germline loops: CDR1 LNHDA, CDR2 SQIVND (reference sequence). Written as DNA, the CDR3 is TGTGCCAGTAGTTCGGGAACCGGTGGCTACACCTTC. Translating it yields CASSSGTGGYTF.

The rearrangement uses TRBV7-3 and TRBJ1-2, with D possibly being TRBD1 (5 bases). The V end was cut by 2 bases, the J end by 3 bases, with 7 bases between. Germline CDR1 reads SGHTA; CDR2 reads FQGTGA. The CDR3 extends over 13 amino acids. The CDR3 DNA reads TGTGCCAGCAGCTTAGGGGCAGACTATGGCTACACCTTC. Translating gives CASSLGADYGYTF.

V usage is TRBV18 and J usage is TRBJ1-2; 12 bases align to TRBD1. The CDR3 spans 15 residues. The trim removed 4 bases at V and 8 bases at J, leaving 8 bases unmatched. Germline CDR1 and CDR2: KGHSH and LQKENI. The CDR3 is CASSLTGTGGVGYTF. Here the CDR3 DNA reads TGTGCCAGCTCACTGACTGGGACAGGGGGCGTCGGCTACACCTTC. Based on the CDR3 plus reference TRBV18 and TRBJ1-2, the full variable domain is NAGVMQNPRHLVRRRGQEARLRCSPMKGHSHVYWYRQLPEEGLKFMVYLQKENIIDESGMPKERFSAEFPKEGPSILRIQQVVRGDSAAYFCASSLTGTGGVGYTFGSGTRLTVV.

J is TRBJ2-3 and V is TRBV9; a weak D match, TRBD1 (6 bases). Trimming pared 3 bases from V and 1 base from J, leaving 15 bases between. CDR1 is SGDLS and CDR2 is YYNGEE in the germline V gene. The CDR3 totals 16 residues. CDR3 sequence reads: CASSGQTGIGTDTQYF. In nucleotides, the CDR3 is TGTGCCAGCAGCGGACAAACAGGGATAGGCACAGATACGCAGTATTTT.

This chain joins TRBV4-1 and TRBJ2-3; D unresolved. V was cut by 0 bases and J by 1 base, with 11 bases left in between. The germline V gene has CDR1 MGHRA and CDR2 YSYEKL. This CDR3 spans 16 amino acids. For the CDR3, the DNA is TGCGCCAGCAGCCAAGACTCTGGTGAGGGCACAGATACGCAGTATTTT. Protein product: CASSQDSGEGTDTQYF.

The chain is built from TRBV6-1 and TRBJ2-1; D is unresolved. The germline V gene has CDR1 MNHNS and CDR2 SASEGT. Trimming cost V 2 bases and J 13 bases, with 12 bases left between them. This CDR3 spans 12 amino acids. CDR3 region: CASSEFGPPQFF. Written as DNA, the CDR3 is TGTGCCAGCAGTGAATTCGGTCCTCCCCAGTTCTTC.

This chain uses TRBV6-5 with TRBJ1-6; D perhaps matches TRBD1 (5 bases). V lost 7 bases, J lost 6 bases, and 16 bases lay in between. The CDR3 is made up of 15 amino acids. Germline V gene data show CDR1 as MNHEY and CDR2 as SVGAGI. The CDR3, as DNA: TGTGCCAGCAAGGGGAGGGCGGCAGTTAATTCACCCCTCCACTTT. It yields the protein CASKGRAAVNSPLHF.

J is TRBJ1-4 and V is TRBV7-9; 9 nucleotides align to TRBD1. The CDR3 has 15 amino acids. After removal of 1 base from V and 4 bases from J, the junction contained 1 base not matched to a gene. Germline V lookup: CDR1 SEHNR, CDR2 FQNEAQ (reference sequence). CDR3 sequence (DNA): TGTGCCAGCAGCTTAGTGGGACAGGGTAATGAAAAACTGTTTTTT. Translated, it gives CASSLVGQGNEKLFF.

The sample holds a few counts of this clone. CDR3 in amino acids: CASSARTSGLQYF. Written as DNA, the CDR3 is TGTGCCAGCAGCGCACGGACTAGCGGGCTTCAGTACTTC. The V and J genes are TRBV7-2 and TRBJ2-4; 11 bases align to TRBD2. The CDR3 loop spans 13 amino acids. V was clipped by 5 bases and J by 11 bases; unmatched bases: 5. Germline V gene data show CDR1 as SGHTA and CDR2 as FQGNSA.

The chain uses TRBV5-4 and TRBJ1-2; 11 positions agree with TRBD1. Germline CDR1 is SGHNT and CDR2 is YYREEE (reference sequence). Trimming took 4 bases from V and 4 from J; bases not matched to a gene: 6. The CDR3 totals 15 residues. CDR3 in amino acids: CASSTGQGAGYGYTF. The CDR3 DNA follows: TGTGCCAGCAGCACCGGACAGGGGGCCGGCTATGGCTACACCTTC.

V is TRBV24-1 and J is TRBJ2-2, with 8 bases matching TRBD1. This CDR3 is 16 amino acids long. The ends lost 3 bases at V and 5 bases at J; junction bases unmatched: 7. Germline CDR1 and CDR2: KGHDR and SFDVKD. This CDR3 reads CATSDPGQGGTGELFF. The CDR3 nucleotides are TGTGCCACCAGTGATCCTGGACAGGGAGGAACCGGGGAGCTGTTTTTT.

This sequence joins TRBV9 and TRBJ2-3, with a possible D match to TRBD1 (6 bases). The CDR3 length is 12 residues. Trimming removed 3 bases from V and 5 bases from J, with 7 bases in between. Germline lookup yields CDR1 SGDLS and CDR2 YYNGEE. CDR3 loop: CASSEGVDTQYF. CDR3 nucleotides: TGTGCCAGCAGCGAGGGGGTAGATACGCAGTATTTT.

The rearrangement uses TRBV5-1 and TRBJ2-3; 9 nucleotides line up with TRBD2. The germline V gene encodes CDR1 SGHRS and CDR2 YFSETQ. V lost 0 bases to trimming and J lost 4 bases; unmatched junction nucleotides: 6. The CDR3 is made up of 16 amino acids. CDR3 DNA: TGCGCCAGCAGCTTGGCCGGCGGGGGGGCGCCAGATACGCAGTATTTT. It yields the protein CASSLAGGGAPDTQYF.